This T cell receptor beta chain was identified in a study of cytomegalovirus exposure and HLA in healthy donors. Study-level background: In an early release, HLA-typed donors contributed 90 million or so unique TCR sequences. Of 398 genotyped donors, approximately 84% clustered with self-reported Caucasian donors.

PCR employed 60 Vbeta and 13 Jbeta primers. Per the original data handling: It was a later analysis that counted roughly 80 million unique TCR beta chains, of which 9.5 million to 14 million were shared. This table comes from immunoSEQ multiplex PCR, and its TCRdb copy is limited to in-frame clones, with some not included. V, J and clone size are those of that table, while D and trimming were read from the DNA. The sample holds about 60,000 clones, around 87% seen once. The CDR3 sequence is 11 residues long. The germline gives CDR1 SQVTM, CDR2 ANQGSEA. V lost 4 bases, J lost 8 bases, and 3 bases stayed unmatched.

This clonotype was sampled from a man aged 18 to 29 in good health and CMV-seronegative. The chain uses TRBV29-1 and TRBJ1-1; 8 nucleotides agree with TRBD1. Sequencing was performed on PBMCs. This CDR3 is CSVGDRREAFF. The CDR3 nucleotides are TGCAGCGTTGGGGACAGGAGAGAAGCTTTCTTT.